This TCR beta chain was sequenced in a study of CD8+ T cells in alopecia areata. General study results and limits: Against the mouse data, patients shared TCRs less clearly, possibly for HLA reasons. Normal-skin resident alphabeta T cells also appear among scalp sample sequences.

Treatment given: oral pan-JAK inhibitor, 5-10 mg twice daily. Specimens obtained from alopecia areata patients comprised lesional scalp punch biopsies and peripheral blood. The germline V gene encodes CDR1 SGHRS and CDR2 YFSETQ. There are 14 residues in the CDR3. Deletions cut 1 base from V and 1 base from J, with 7 bases between. Sequencing used cDNA as its template, made by extracting RNA and reverse transcribing it. The method was immunoSEQ multiplex PCR; TCRdb's version includes in-frame clones alone and lacks a portion of them. The sample yields about 270,000 clones, 60% seen once. As concerns this clone: The antigen is undetermined.

The V gene is TRBV5-1, the J gene TRBJ2-3, with D perhaps TRBD1 (5 bases). The sequences come from CD4+ T cells sorted from blood, collected around week 54, from a patient treated with tofacitinib. This clonotype was sampled from a human donor with alopecia areata. The chain's CDR3 is CASSLLTGTDTQYF. For the CDR3, the DNA is TGCGCCAGCAGCTTGCTGACAGGCACAGATACGCAGTATTTT.